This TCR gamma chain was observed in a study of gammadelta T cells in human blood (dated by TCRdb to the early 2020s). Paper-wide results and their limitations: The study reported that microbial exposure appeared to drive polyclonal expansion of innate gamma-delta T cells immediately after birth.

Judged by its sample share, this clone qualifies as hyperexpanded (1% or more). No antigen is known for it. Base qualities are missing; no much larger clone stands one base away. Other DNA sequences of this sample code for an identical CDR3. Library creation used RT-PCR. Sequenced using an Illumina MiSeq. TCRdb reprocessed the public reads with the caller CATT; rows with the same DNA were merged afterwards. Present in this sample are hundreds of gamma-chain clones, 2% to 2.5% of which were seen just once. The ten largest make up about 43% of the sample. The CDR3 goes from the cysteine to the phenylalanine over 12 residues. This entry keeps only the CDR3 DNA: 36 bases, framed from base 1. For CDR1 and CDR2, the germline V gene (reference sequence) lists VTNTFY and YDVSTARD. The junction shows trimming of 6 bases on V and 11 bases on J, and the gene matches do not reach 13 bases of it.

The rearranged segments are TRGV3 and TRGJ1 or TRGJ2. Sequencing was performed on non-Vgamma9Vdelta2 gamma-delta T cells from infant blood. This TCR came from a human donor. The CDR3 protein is CATWPSSLQKLF. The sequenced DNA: TGTGCCACCTGGCCCAGCTCGCTTCAGAAACTCTTT.